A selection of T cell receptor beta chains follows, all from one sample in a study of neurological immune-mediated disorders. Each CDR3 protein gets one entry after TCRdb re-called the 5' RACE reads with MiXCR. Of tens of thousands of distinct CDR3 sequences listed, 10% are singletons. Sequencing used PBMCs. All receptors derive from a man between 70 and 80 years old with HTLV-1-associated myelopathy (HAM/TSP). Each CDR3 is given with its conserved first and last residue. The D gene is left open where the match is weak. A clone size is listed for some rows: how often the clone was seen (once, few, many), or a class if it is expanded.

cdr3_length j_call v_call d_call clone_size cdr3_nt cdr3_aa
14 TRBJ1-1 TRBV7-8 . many TGTGCCAGCAGCTTATGGACTGGGAACACTGAAGCTTTCTTT CASSLWTGNTEAFF
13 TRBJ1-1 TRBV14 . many TGTGCCAGCAGCCAGTCATCCGGGACTGAAGCTTTCTTT CASSQSSGTEAFF
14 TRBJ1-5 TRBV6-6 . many TGTGCCAGCAGTCTAGGGATACGGAATCAGCCCCAGCATTTT CASSLGIRNQPQHF
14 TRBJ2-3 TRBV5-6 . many TGTGCCAGCACTAGGAATTCCGGCACAGATACGCAGTATTTT CASTRNSGTDTQYF
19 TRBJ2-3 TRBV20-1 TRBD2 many TGCAGTGCTAGAGGGGGGACTAGCGGGACTCTCGAGGGTGCAGATACGCAGTATTTT CSARGGTSGTLEGADTQYF
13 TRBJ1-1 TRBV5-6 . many TGTGCCAGCAGCTTGGGGTCGGTGGCTGAAGCTTTCTTT CASSLGSVAEAFF
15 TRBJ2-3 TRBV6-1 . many TGTGCCAGCAGTGAAGCGCCAGGGAGCACAGATACGCAGTATTTT CASSEAPGSTDTQYF
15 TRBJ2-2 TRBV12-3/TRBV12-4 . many TGTGCCAGCAGTCCTGGACGGGCGAACACCGGGGAGCTGTTTTTT CASSPGRANTGELFF
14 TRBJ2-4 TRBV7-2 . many TGTGCCAGCAGCTTAGGGGGGGGGGCCGACATTCAGTACTTC CASSLGGGADIQYF
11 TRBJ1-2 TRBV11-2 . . TGTGCAAGCAGCTTAGAAGGTCGCTACACCTTC CASSLEGRYTF
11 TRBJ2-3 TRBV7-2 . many TGTGCCAGCAGCATAGCAGATACGCAGTATTTT CASSIADTQYF
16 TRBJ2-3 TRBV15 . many TGTGCCACCAGCAGTGGCCGTCATTTGGGCACAGATACGCAGTATTTT CATSSGRHLGTDTQYF
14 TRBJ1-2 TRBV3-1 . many TGTGCCAGCAGCGAGCGGGCTACAATCTATGGCTACACCTTC CASSERATIYGYTF
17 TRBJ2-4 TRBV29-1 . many TGCAGCGTTGAAGATCTTCGGGAAGTGGGAGCCAAAAACATTCAGTACTTC CSVEDLREVGAKNIQYF
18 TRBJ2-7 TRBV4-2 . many TGTGCCAGCAGCCAAGGATCGGTAGGGGGGCTTGCCCTTTACGAGCAGTACTTC CASSQGSVGGLALYEQYF
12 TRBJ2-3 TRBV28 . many TGTGCCAGCAGCTCGGGGGCAGATACGCAGTATTTT CASSSGADTQYF
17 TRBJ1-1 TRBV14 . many TGTGCCAGGTCCCGAACCGGGACTCATCGGAAAAACACTGAAGCTTTCTTT CARSRTGTHRKNTEAFF
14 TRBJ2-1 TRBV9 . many TGTGCCAGCAGCGTGGAGGGAACCTACAATGAGCAGTTCTTC CASSVEGTYNEQFF
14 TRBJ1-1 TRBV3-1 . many TGTGCCAGCAGCCAACGGCCAAGAGGGACTGAAGCTTTCTTT CASSQRPRGTEAFF
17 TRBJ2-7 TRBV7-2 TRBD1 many TGTGCCAGCAGCTTAGCTCCACATTGGACAGGGGGCTACGAGCAGTACTTC CASSLAPHWTGGYEQYF